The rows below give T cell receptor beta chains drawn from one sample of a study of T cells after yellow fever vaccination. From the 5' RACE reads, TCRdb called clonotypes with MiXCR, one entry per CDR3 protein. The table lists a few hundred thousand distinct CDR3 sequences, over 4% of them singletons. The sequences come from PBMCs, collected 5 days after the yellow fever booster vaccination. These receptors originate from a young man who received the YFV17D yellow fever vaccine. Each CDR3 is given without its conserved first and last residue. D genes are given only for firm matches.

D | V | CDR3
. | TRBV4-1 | ASSRTGQLNYGYT
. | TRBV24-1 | ATSDPSGTDTQY
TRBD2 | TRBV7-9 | ASSSGTSGLMEQF
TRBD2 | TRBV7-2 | ASSNLAGGPDTQY
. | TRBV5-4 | ASSEPGNSPLH
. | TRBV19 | ASSPSRGGNTEAF
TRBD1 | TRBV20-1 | SARPRDRDLRNTEAF
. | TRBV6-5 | ASSNVRTGSPEAF
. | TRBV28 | ASRSTRGDTQY
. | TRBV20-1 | SAGVWDGELF
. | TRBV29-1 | SVEPGRATSYEQY
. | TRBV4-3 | ASSQVASSSYNEQF
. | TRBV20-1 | SARASLDTQY
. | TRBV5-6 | ASSLRDYEQY
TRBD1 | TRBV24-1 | ATEGQGADTQY
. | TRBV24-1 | ATSDFEQGREETQY
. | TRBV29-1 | SGHKNTGELF
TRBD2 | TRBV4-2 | ASSQRIQAGARNEQF
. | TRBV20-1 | SASKETQY
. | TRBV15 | ATSTTMNTEAF
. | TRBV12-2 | ASRPLSEITDTQY
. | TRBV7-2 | ASSLGPGNEKLF
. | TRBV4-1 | ASSLRPRENQPQH
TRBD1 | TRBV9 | ASSDNAMRGQGELF
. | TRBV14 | ASSQANYEQF
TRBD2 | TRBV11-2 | ASSSLAGTINNEQF
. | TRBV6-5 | ASSYSSGDDYGYT
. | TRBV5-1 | ASSDISGANVLT
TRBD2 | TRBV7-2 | ASSGPGLAGGIKETQY
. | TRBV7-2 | ASSAYNTEAF
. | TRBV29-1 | SVDDRGAGDTQY
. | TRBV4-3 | ASSQGKGGSLSSGNTIY
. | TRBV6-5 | ASSTRHGGQETQY
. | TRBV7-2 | ASSLGRATNEKLF
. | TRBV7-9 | ASSLGLMNTEAF
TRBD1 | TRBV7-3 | ASRETGGSGELF
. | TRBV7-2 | ASSLAAYGGTEAF